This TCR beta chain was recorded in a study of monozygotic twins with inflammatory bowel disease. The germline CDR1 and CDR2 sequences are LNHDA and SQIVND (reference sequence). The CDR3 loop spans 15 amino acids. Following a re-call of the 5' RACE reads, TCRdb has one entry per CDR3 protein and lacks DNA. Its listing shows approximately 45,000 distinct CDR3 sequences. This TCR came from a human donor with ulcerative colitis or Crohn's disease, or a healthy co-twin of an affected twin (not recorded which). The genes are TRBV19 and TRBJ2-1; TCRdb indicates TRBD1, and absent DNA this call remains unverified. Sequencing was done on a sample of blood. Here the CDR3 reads CASMTTGTATNEQFF.